This T cell receptor (beta chain) was profiled in a study of identical twins. TCRdb re-analysed the 5' RACE reads in MiXCR, keeping a single row per CDR3 protein. The table includes about 280,000 distinct CDR3 sequences, roughly 8.6% detected once. In its sample, this clonotype was seen many times. V lost 4 bases and J 0 bases, leaving 7 bases between the germline ends. The germline V gene encodes CDR1 MNHEY and CDR2 SVGAGI. CDR3 size: 15 residues. The sample was also linked to a second study, of yellow fever vaccine responses in identical twins.

Sequenced material: memory (CD45RO+) T cells sorted from blood. The clonotype comes from a young woman in good health. The J gene is TRBJ2-6, the V gene TRBV6-5; a weak D match, TRBD2 (5 bases). CDR3 residues: CASSSGFSGANVLTF. CDR3 DNA: TGTGCCAGCAGTTCGGGGTTCTCTGGGGCCAACGTCCTGACTTTC.